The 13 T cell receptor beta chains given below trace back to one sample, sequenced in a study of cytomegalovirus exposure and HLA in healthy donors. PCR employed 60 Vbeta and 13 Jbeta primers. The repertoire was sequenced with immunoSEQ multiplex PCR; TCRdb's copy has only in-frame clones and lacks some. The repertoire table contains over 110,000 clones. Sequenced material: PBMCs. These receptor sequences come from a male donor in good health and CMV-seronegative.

The DNA of the CDR3 is TGCGCCAGCACTGACAGGGGCGGGGACGAGCAGTACTTC. It is translated as CASTDRGGDEQYF. The chain carries TRBV5-1 and TRBJ2-7; 8 bases agree with TRBD1. This CDR3 has 13 residues. J gave up 5 bases and V 6 bases, and 7 bases lay outside the gene matches. Germline CDR1 is SGHRS and CDR2 is YFSETQ.

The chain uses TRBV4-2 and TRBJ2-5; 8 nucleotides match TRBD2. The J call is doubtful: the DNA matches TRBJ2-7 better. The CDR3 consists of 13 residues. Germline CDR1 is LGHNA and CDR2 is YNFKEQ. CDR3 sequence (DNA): TGTGCCAGCAGCCAGGGACTAGGGAACGAGCAGTACTTC. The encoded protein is CASSQGLGNEQYF.

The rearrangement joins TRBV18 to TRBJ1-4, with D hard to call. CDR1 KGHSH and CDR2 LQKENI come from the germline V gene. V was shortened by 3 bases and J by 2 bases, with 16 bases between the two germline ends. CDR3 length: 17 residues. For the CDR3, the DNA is TGTGCCAGCTCACCCATGGCAGGATCTGTGACTAATGAAAAACTGTTTTTT. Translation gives CASSPMAGSVTNEKLFF.

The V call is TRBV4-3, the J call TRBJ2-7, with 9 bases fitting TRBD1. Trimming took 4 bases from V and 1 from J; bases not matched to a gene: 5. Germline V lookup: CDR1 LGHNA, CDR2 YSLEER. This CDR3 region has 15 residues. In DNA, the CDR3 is TGCGCCAGCAGCCGCACCGGGACAGGGTCCTACGAGCAGTACTTC. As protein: CASSRTGTGSYEQYF.

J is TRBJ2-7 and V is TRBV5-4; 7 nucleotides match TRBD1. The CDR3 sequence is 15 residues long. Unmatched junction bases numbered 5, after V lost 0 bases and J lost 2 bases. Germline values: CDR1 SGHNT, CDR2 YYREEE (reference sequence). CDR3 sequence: CASSLGQGTTYEQYF. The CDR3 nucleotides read TGTGCCAGCAGCTTGGGACAGGGAACAACCTACGAGCAGTACTTC.

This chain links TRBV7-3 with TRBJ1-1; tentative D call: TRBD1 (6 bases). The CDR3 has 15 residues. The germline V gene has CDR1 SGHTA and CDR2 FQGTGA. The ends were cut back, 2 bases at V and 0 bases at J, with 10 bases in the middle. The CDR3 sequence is CASSLRGGLNTEAFF. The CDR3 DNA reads TGTGCCAGCAGCTTACGGGGGGGCTTGAACACTGAAGCTTTCTTT.

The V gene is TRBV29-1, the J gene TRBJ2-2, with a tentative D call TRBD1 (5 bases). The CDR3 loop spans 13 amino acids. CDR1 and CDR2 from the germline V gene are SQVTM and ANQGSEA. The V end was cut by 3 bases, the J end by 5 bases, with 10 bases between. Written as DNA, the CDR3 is TGCAGCGTTGATATTAGGGGAACCGGGGAGCTGTTTTTT. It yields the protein CSVDIRGTGELFF.

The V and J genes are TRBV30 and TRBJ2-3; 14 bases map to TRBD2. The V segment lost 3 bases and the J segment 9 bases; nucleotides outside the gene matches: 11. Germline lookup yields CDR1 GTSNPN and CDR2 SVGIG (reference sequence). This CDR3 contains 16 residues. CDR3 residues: CAWRITGTSGRGTQYF. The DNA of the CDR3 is TGTGCCTGGAGGATCACCGGGACTAGCGGGAGAGGCACGCAGTATTTT.

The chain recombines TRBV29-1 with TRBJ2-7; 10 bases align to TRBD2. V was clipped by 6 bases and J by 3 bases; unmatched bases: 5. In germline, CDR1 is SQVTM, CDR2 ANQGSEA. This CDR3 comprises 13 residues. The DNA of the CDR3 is TGCAGCGTAAAGCGGGGGGGTTTCTACGAGCAGTACTTC. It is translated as CSVKRGGFYEQYF.

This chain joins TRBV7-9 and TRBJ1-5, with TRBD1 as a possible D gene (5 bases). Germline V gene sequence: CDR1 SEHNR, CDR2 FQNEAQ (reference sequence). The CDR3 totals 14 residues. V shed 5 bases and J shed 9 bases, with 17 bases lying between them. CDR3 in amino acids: CASSGGEAWLPQHF. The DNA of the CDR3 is TGTGCCAGCAGCGGAGGGGAGGCCTGGTTGCCCCAGCATTTT.

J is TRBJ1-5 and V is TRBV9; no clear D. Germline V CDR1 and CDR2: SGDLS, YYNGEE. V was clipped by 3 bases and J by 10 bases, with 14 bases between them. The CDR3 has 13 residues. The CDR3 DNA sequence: TGTGCCAGCAGCGCCCGCGATTCTCTACCCCAGCATTTT. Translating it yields CASSARDSLPQHF.

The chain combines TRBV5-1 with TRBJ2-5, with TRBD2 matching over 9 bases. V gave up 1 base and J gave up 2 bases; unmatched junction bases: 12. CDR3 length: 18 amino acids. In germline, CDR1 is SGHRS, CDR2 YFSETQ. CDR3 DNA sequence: TGCGCCAGCAGCTTGTCGTTCTTTGGTAGCGGGAGTCAAGAGACCCAGTACTTC. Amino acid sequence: CASSLSFFGSGSQETQYF.

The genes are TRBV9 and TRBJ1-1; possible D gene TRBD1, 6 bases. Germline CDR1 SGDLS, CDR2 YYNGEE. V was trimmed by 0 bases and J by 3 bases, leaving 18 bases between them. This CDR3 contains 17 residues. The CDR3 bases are TGTGCCAGCAGCGTAGGCCCGGGGGGAACAGGGTACACTGAAGCTTTCTTT. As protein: CASSVGPGGTGYTEAFF.